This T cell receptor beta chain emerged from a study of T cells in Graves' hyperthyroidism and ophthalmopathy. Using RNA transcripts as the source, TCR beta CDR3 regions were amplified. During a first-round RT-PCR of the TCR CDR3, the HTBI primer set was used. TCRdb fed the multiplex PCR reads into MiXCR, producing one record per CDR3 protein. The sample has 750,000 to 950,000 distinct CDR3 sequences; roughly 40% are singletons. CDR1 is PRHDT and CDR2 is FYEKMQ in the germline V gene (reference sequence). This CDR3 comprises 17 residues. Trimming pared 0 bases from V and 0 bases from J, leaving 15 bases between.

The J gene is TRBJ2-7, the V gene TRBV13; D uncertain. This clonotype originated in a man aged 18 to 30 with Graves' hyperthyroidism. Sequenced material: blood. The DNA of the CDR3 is TGTGCCAGCAGCTTAGGCCTAAACGGCGGCAGCTCCTACGAGCAGTACTTC. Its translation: CASSLGLNGGSSYEQYF.